This T cell receptor beta chain emerged from a study of T cell changes during pregnancy in multiple sclerosis. Sequencing used immunoSEQ multiplex PCR; TCRdb keeps in-frame clones, though not all of them. The sample carries about 55,000 clones, 70% to 90% recorded once. The input for sequencing was CD4+ T cells from peripheral blood mononuclear cells, taken in the first trimester of pregnancy. The clonotype comes from a female donor with multiple sclerosis, enrolled in a pregnancy study.

The CDR3 DNA is TGTGCCAGCAGCTTAGACCGAACTGCAAACATTCAGTACTTC. Translation: CASSLDRTANIQYF. The chain uses TRBV7-9 and TRBJ2-4; D gene uncertain. This CDR3 is built from 14 residues. In germline, CDR1 is SEHNR, CDR2 FQNEAQ (reference sequence). Trimming cost V 1 base and J 6 bases, with 10 bases left between them.